This TCR beta chain originates from a study of beta chain features in type 1 diabetes. Study results and caveats: In the patient group, naive, central memory and Treg TCRB repertoires seemed more alike than in the healthy donor group. All four CD4+ subsets of Type 1 diabetes patients contained TCRB CDR3s that were moderately but significantly shorter.

V was trimmed by 1 base and J by 11 bases, leaving 9 bases between them. This CDR3 has 12 residues. Germline CDR1 SEHNR, CDR2 FQNEAQ (reference sequence). The sample holds a few counts of this clone. Its cognate antigen is unknown. TCRB transcripts that were expressed got sequenced, as all of the isolated RNA had been reverse transcribed. The table came from immunoSEQ multiplex PCR; TCRdb's copy has only in-frame clones and leaves some out. This sample carries just under 150,000 clones, more than 10% of them seen once, and the ten largest clones take 1.3%. The sequenced sample was central memory CD4+ T cells from blood. This chain uses TRBV7-9 with TRBJ2-1; D call uncertain. The receptor comes from a man aged 18 to 29 with type 1 diabetes. CDR3 nucleotide sequence: TGTGCCAGCAGCTTAGACGACTCGAAGCAGTTCTTC. Amino acid sequence: CASSLDDSKQFF.